This T cell receptor (beta chain) was recovered during a study of T cells in localized non-small cell lung cancer. Clones were read by immunoSEQ multiplex PCR, and TCRdb kept only the in-frame ones, dropping some. The table lists more than 1,000 clones, 27% of them singletons, with approximately 18% in the top ten. Study outcomes and limitations: Greater T cell density in blood accompanied longer overall survival. Median about 56 top-100 tumor clones were shared with paired adjacent lung.

V dropped 1 base and J dropped 8 bases, with 10 bases sitting between them. Germline assignment: CDR1 MNHNS and CDR2 SASEGT. The CDR3 has 13 residues. In regard to this clone: The target antigen is unknown.

Sequenced here: lung tumor tissue, sampled before any cancer treatment. J is TRBJ2-3 and V is TRBV6-1, with D possibly matching TRBD2 (5 bases). The sequence came from a female donor older than 55 with stage III squamous cell lung carcinoma. The CDR3 region is CASSEGGRATQYF. CDR3 DNA: TGTGCCAGCAGTGAAGGCGGGCGGGCTACGCAGTATTTT.